This T cell receptor (beta chain) was identified during a study of Tregs in tolerant kidney transplant recipients. The CDR3 has 15 amino acids. Trimming stripped 0 bases from V and 2 bases from J, with 12 bases between. CDR1 is SGHKS, CDR2 YYEKEE, per germline (reference sequence). Produced via immunoSEQ multiplex PCR; TCRdb's table is partial and in-frame only. The sample comprises about 240,000 clones, 80% to 85% of which are singletons, and approximately 0.69% rests with the top ten. The source material was CD4+ T cells from blood. This receptor was obtained from a human donor in good health. The V and J genes are TRBV5-5 and TRBJ2-7; D is perhaps TRBD2 (6 bases). CDR3 sequence: CASSLGLVLAYEQYF. The CDR3 DNA sequence: TGTGCCAGCAGCTTGGGACTAGTTTTGGCCTACGAGCAGTACTTC.